A single sample gave rise to the 2 T cell receptor beta chains below, sequenced in a study of post-analysis software for immune sequencing data. Study results and limitations: In patients, about 5 TRBV segments were more frequent than in controls, with TRBV5-6, TRBV5-1 and TRBV20-1 among them.

Unique-molecular-identifier-tagged TCR beta cDNA libraries were used. TCRdb independently ran MiXCR on the PCR reads; one entry per CDR3 protein. The repertoire holds roughly 800,000 distinct CDR3 sequences, with under 70% as singletons. These receptors have no known antigen. Sequencing input: blood. The origin of the receptors is a girl under 18 with multiple sclerosis.

With regard to this clonotype: The junction does not match germline at one end; this may be a read error. The chain joins TRBV6-5 to TRBJ2-7; 7 bases match TRBD2. In germline, CDR1 is MNHEY, CDR2 SVGAGI. This CDR3 has 17 amino acids. Here the CDR3 DNA reads TGTGCCAGCAGTTACGCAAGACTAGCACGAAGCTCCTACGGGCAGTACTTC. It encodes CASSYARLARSSYGQYF.

CDR3 DNA: TGTGCCAGCTCACGGGACAACTCTGGGGCCAACGTCCTGACTTTC. It specifies CASSRDNSGANVLTF. The chain uses TRBV18 and TRBJ2-6, with D possibly matching TRBD1 (6 bases). Germline V lookup: CDR1 KGHSH, CDR2 LQKENI. V dropped 4 bases and J dropped 0 bases, with 7 bases sitting between them. The CDR3 loop spans 15 amino acids.